This TCR beta chain emerged from a study of radiotherapy plus CTLA-4 blockade in lung cancer. Overall study: Objective responses were recorded in around 18% of patients, with disease control recorded in 25% to 40%. Study-wide points: After radiotherapy and ipilimumab, tumor-derived clones expanded in peripheral blood.

The method was immunoSEQ multiplex PCR; TCRdb's version includes in-frame clones alone and lacks a portion of them. Here the sample spans some 51,000 clones, 75% to 80% being singletons. CDR3 length equals 13 residues. CDR1 is MNHEY and CDR2 is SVGAGI in the germline V gene. Trimming removed 0 bases from V and 6 bases from J, with 9 bases in between. About this clone: Antigen: not known.

Focal radiation and CTLA-4 blockade (ipilimumab) were tested in chemo-refractory metastatic non-small-cell lung cancer patients. This chain joins TRBV6-5 and TRBJ2-7; a weak D match, TRBD1 (5 bases). Sequencing was performed on peripheral blood, taken from a patient treated with radiotherapy plus ipilimumab. The source of this sequence is a human donor with non-small cell lung cancer whose response to radiotherapy plus ipilimumab could not be evaluated. CDR3 nucleotides: TGTGCCAGCAGTTACTCTTTCAGGGCCGAGCAGTACTTC. As protein: CASSYSFRAEQYF.